A selection of T cell receptor beta chains follows, all from one sample in a study of blood T cell repertoires in COVID-19. Measured with immunoSEQ multiplex PCR; TCRdb has only the in-frame clones, and not every one. The sample lists under 200,000 clones; approximately 80% were seen once. The sequenced material came from PBMCs or T cells enriched from blood (not recorded which). The receptors come from a middle-aged man who had recovered from COVID-19. CDR3s include the opening cysteine and the closing phenylalanine or tryptophan. A D gene is named only where the DNA matches it firmly. Clone size appears in some rows only: once, few, many, or a class for an expanded clone.

cdr3_aa: CASSYQRDRGPGELFF
cdr3_nt: TGTGCCAGTAGCTACCAACGGGACAGGGGGCCCGGGGAGCTGTTTTTT
clone_size: -
d_call: TRBD1
j_call: TRBJ2-2
v_call: TRBV19

cdr3_aa: CASSLDPGQLAGNTIYF
cdr3_nt: TGCGCCAGCAGTCTGGACCCGGGACAACTAGCTGGAAACACCATATATTTT
clone_size: -
d_call: -
j_call: TRBJ1-3
v_call: TRBV5-1

cdr3_aa: CASSQDRQVPGYTF
cdr3_nt: TGCGCCAGCAGCCAAGATCGGCAGGTTCCGGGCTACACCTTC
clone_size: few
d_call: -
j_call: TRBJ1-2
v_call: TRBV4-1

cdr3_aa: CSVEDRGGRTEAFF
cdr3_nt: TGCAGCGTTGAAGACCGGGGGGGTCGGACTGAAGCTTTCTTT
clone_size: -
d_call: -
j_call: TRBJ1-1
v_call: TRBV29-1

cdr3_aa: CASSQGDWSGNTIYF
cdr3_nt: TGCGCCAGCAGCCAAGGGGACTGGTCTGGAAACACCATATATTTT
clone_size: -
d_call: -
j_call: TRBJ1-3
v_call: TRBV4-3

cdr3_aa: CASSQEGPRVFNEKLFF
cdr3_nt: TGCGCCAGCAGCCAAGAGGGCCCGCGCGTCTTCAATGAAAAACTGTTTTTT
clone_size: -
d_call: -
j_call: TRBJ1-4
v_call: TRBV4-1

cdr3_aa: CASSYSIQANYGYTF
cdr3_nt: TGTGCCAGCAGTTACTCGATCCAGGCAAACTATGGCTACACCTTC
clone_size: -
d_call: -
j_call: TRBJ1-2
v_call: TRBV6-5

cdr3_aa: CASSSYRGRSAFF
cdr3_nt: TGTGCCAGCAGCTCCTACAGGGGGCGATCAGCTTTCTTT
clone_size: -
d_call: TRBD1
j_call: TRBJ1-1
v_call: TRBV11-2

cdr3_aa: CASSDEGARTDTQYF
cdr3_nt: TGCGCCAGCAGTGATGAGGGGGCGCGAACAGATACGCAGTATTTT
clone_size: -
d_call: TRBD1
j_call: TRBJ2-3
v_call: TRBV10-2

cdr3_aa: CASRGGQGAAGELFF
cdr3_nt: TGTGCCAGCAGAGGGGGACAGGGGGCGGCCGGGGAGCTGTTTTTT
clone_size: -
d_call: TRBD1
j_call: TRBJ2-2
v_call: TRBV6-4

cdr3_aa: CASSPRGSGGNNEQFF
cdr3_nt: TGTGCCAGCAGCCCCCGTGGTAGCGGGGGGAACAATGAGCAGTTCTTC
clone_size: -
d_call: TRBD2
j_call: TRBJ2-1
v_call: TRBV9

cdr3_aa: CASSQEGQVVGEKLFF
cdr3_nt: TGCGCCAGCAGCCAAGAAGGCCAGGTCGTGGGTGAAAAACTGTTTTTT
clone_size: few
d_call: -
j_call: TRBJ1-4
v_call: TRBV4-1

cdr3_aa: CASSRSPFGPQHF
cdr3_nt: TGTGCCAGCAGCCGGTCCCCCTTCGGGCCCCAGCATTTT
clone_size: -
d_call: -
j_call: TRBJ1-5
v_call: TRBV5-6

cdr3_aa: CAAGQGILHTEAFF
cdr3_nt: TGTGCCGCCGGACAGGGGATATTGCACACTGAAGCTTTCTTT
clone_size: -
d_call: TRBD1
j_call: TRBJ1-1
v_call: TRBV10-3

cdr3_aa: CASSFGTSGGTQYF
cdr3_nt: TGTGCTAGCAGCTTCGGGACTAGCGGGGGGACCCAGTACTTC
clone_size: -
d_call: TRBD2
j_call: TRBJ2-5
v_call: TRBV7-7

cdr3_aa: CASSLDRGGDQFF
cdr3_nt: TGTGCCAGCAGCTTAGATCGGGGAGGGGACCAGTTCTTC
clone_size: once
d_call: TRBD2
j_call: TRBJ2-1
v_call: TRBV11-2

cdr3_aa: CASSFQRNTEAFF
cdr3_nt: TGTGCCAGCAGCTTTCAGCGGAACACTGAAGCTTTCTTT
clone_size: -
d_call: -
j_call: TRBJ1-1
v_call: TRBV11-2

cdr3_aa: CASSGQEAGNTIYF
cdr3_nt: TGTGCCAGTAGCGGACAGGAGGCTGGAAACACCATATATTTT
clone_size: -
d_call: TRBD1
j_call: TRBJ1-3
v_call: TRBV19

cdr3_aa: CASGGTEAFF
cdr3_nt: TGTGCCAGCGGGGGGACTGAAGCTTTCTTT
clone_size: -
d_call: -
j_call: TRBJ1-1
v_call: TRBV2

cdr3_aa: CASSQETRGGGLFF
cdr3_nt: TGCGCCAGCAGCCAAGAAACCCGGGGAGGTGGTCTGTTTTTT
clone_size: once
d_call: -
j_call: TRBJ1-4
v_call: TRBV4-3

cdr3_aa: CASSEGLSGNTIYF
cdr3_nt: TGTGCCAGCTCGGAGGGACTATCTGGAAACACCATATATTTT
clone_size: -
d_call: -
j_call: TRBJ1-3
v_call: TRBV18

cdr3_aa: CASSYAAGGTEAFF
cdr3_nt: TGTGCCAGCAGTTACGCGGCCGGAGGCACTGAAGCTTTCTTT
clone_size: -
d_call: -
j_call: TRBJ1-1
v_call: TRBV6-5

cdr3_aa: CASSQGGDLPEAFF
cdr3_nt: TGCGCCAGCAGCCAAGGGGGGGACCTCCCTGAAGCTTTCTTT
clone_size: -
d_call: -
j_call: TRBJ1-1
v_call: TRBV4-1

cdr3_aa: CASSLGDSRPEAFF
cdr3_nt: TGCGCCAGCAGCTTGGGGGACAGCCGTCCGGAAGCTTTCTTT
clone_size: -
d_call: TRBD1
j_call: TRBJ1-1
v_call: TRBV5-1

cdr3_aa: CASSHGRASGYTF
cdr3_nt: TGTGCCAGCAGCCACGGCAGGGCTTCCGGCTACACCTTC
clone_size: -
d_call: -
j_call: TRBJ1-2
v_call: TRBV4-2

cdr3_aa: CASSSPGGWSTGELFF
cdr3_nt: TGTGCCAGCAGTTCCCCTGGGGGGTGGAGCACCGGGGAGCTGTTTTTT
clone_size: -
d_call: -
j_call: TRBJ2-2
v_call: TRBV6-5

cdr3_aa: CASSLSGGGPYNEQFF
cdr3_nt: TGTGCCAGCAGCTTATCCGGGGGGGGCCCCTACAATGAGCAGTTCTTC
clone_size: few
d_call: TRBD2
j_call: TRBJ2-1
v_call: TRBV11-3

cdr3_aa: CASSTSGTARETQYF
cdr3_nt: TGTGCCAGCAGCACGAGTGGTACAGCCCGAGAGACCCAGTACTTC
clone_size: -
d_call: -
j_call: TRBJ2-5
v_call: TRBV9

cdr3_aa: CASSERSSYEQYF
cdr3_nt: TGTGCCAGCAGCGAACGGAGCTCCTACGAGCAGTACTTC
clone_size: -
d_call: -
j_call: TRBJ2-7
v_call: TRBV5-6

cdr3_aa: CSASIAGGVNEQFF
cdr3_nt: TGCAGTGCTAGTATAGCGGGGGGGGTAAATGAGCAGTTCTTC
clone_size: -
d_call: TRBD2
j_call: TRBJ2-1
v_call: TRBV20-1

cdr3_aa: CLASGTTPGDTQYF
cdr3_nt: TGCCTCGCCAGCGGGACTACCCCGGGGGATACGCAGTATTTT
clone_size: -
d_call: TRBD2
j_call: TRBJ2-3
v_call: TRBV29-1

cdr3_aa: CASSHRNRDQPQHF
cdr3_nt: TGCGCCAGCAGTCATAGAAACAGGGATCAGCCCCAGCATTTT
clone_size: -
d_call: -
j_call: TRBJ1-5
v_call: TRBV23-1